These 25 T cell receptor beta chains originate from one sample sequenced in a study of preoperative IRX-2 immunotherapy in early breast cancer (dated by TCRdb to 2018 to 2020). The library was produced with the immunoSEQ multiplex PCR assay. The table comes from immuneACCESS by way of TCRdb, which keeps in-frame sequences with V and J called. Part of the clones is missing from these tables; in studies checked, under half for an unresolved V gene and the rest for unknown reasons. For this sample there are tens of thousands of clones; 90% to 95% appear just once. 15% to 20% of the sample is held by the ten biggest clonotypes. Reading the label with the study, this specimen's treatment or condition is: preoperative locoregional IRX-2 cytokine immunotherapy. The specimen comprised tumor tissue, sampled after IRX-2 immunotherapy. The receptors stem from a human donor with breast cancer.

The chain combines TRBV2 with TRBJ1-4; D not resolved. V lost 8 bases and J lost 8, with 12 bases in between. The V gene's germline CDR1 is SNHLY and CDR2 FYNNEI. This CDR3 is built from 12 residues. CDR3 loop: CASCGAPEKLFF. CDR3 DNA sequence: TGTGCCAGCTGCGGAGCACCCGAAAAACTGTTTTTT.

The V gene is TRBV11-3, the J gene TRBJ2-2; D could derive from TRBD1 or TRBD2 (5 bases each). CDR1 is SGHNT, CDR2 YENEEA, per germline. This CDR3 is 14 amino acids long. V was trimmed by 6 bases and J by 4 bases, leaving 12 bases between them. The DNA for the CDR3 is TGTGCCAGCAGTCCCCTCGGGGCCACCGGGGAGCTGTTTTTT. This sequence encodes CASSPLGATGELFF.

This clone was recorded once. At one of its ends the junction is not consistent with the germline gene, which may arise from a read error. The chain links TRBV7-7 to TRBJ2-3; D might be TRBD1 (6 bases). This CDR3 has 14 residues. Germline loops: CDR1 SSHAT, CDR2 FNYEAQ (reference sequence). This CDR3 reads CASSPAGVVDTQYF. CDR3 in DNA: TGTGCTAGCAGCCCAGCAGGGGTCGTGGATACGCAGTATTTT.

The chain uses TRBV19 and TRBJ2-1; D ambiguous. Trimming took 7 bases from V and 5 from J, leaving 6 bases between them. The CDR3 is made up of 11 amino acids. The germline CDR1 and CDR2 sequences are LNHDA and SQIVND (reference sequence). The CDR3 nucleotides read TGTGCCAGTACCCATAACAATGAGCAGTTCTTC. This translates into CASTHNNEQFF.

Only one count was recorded for this clone. The chain is built from TRBV28 and TRBJ2-1; D is perhaps TRBD1 (6 bases). Germline values: CDR1 MDHEN, CDR2 SYDVKM. The CDR3 has 12 residues. V shed 4 bases and J shed 10 bases, with 11 bases lying between them. The CDR3 here is CASSSGQREQFF. The CDR3 nucleotides read TGTGCCAGCAGTTCTGGACAGAGAGAGCAGTTCTTC.

This sequence joins TRBV11-1 and TRBJ1-2; D not resolved. V dropped 5 bases and J dropped 1 base, with 11 bases sitting between them. The CDR3 spans 14 residues. Germline assignment: CDR1 SGHAT and CDR2 FQDESV (reference sequence). Here the CDR3 DNA reads TGTGCCAGCAGCGGTTGGTCCTTTAACTATGGCTACACCTTC. It specifies CASSGWSFNYGYTF.

The genes are TRBV4-3 and TRBJ2-7, with D unresolved. Germline V gives CDR1 LGHNA, CDR2 YSLEER. V dropped 0 bases and J dropped 0 bases, with 12 bases sitting between them. The CDR3 length is 16 residues. CDR3 loop: CASSQDIGSSSYEQYF. Here the CDR3 DNA reads TGCGCCAGCAGCCAAGATATCGGTAGTAGCTCCTACGAGCAGTACTTC.

J is TRBJ1-2 and V is TRBV29-1, with TRBD1 matching over 8 bases. CDR1 is SQVTM, CDR2 ANQGSEA, per germline. The J segment lost 5 bases and the V segment lost 4 bases, leaving 9 bases of the junction unmatched. The CDR3 contains 14 residues. In DNA form, the CDR3 reads TGCAGCGTTGGTAGAGCAGGGGGCGCTTATGGCTACACCTTC. Translation gives CSVGRAGGAYGYTF.

The J gene is TRBJ2-7, the V gene TRBV11-3; D possibly corresponds to TRBD2 (5 bases). The CDR3 extends over 15 amino acids. CDR1 and CDR2 (germline): SGHNT, YENEEA. The V and J ends lost 2 bases and 0 bases respectively, with 11 bases between them. The DNA of the CDR3 is TGTGCCAGCAGCTTAAAGGGTGAGGGCTCCTACGAGCAGTACTTC. This encodes CASSLKGEGSYEQYF.

The chain uses TRBV7-9 and TRBJ2-1; 7 nucleotides match TRBD1. CDR1 SEHNR and CDR2 FQNEAQ come from the germline V gene (reference sequence). This CDR3 contains 15 residues. V gave up 7 bases and J gave up 7 bases; unmatched junction bases: 13. CDR3 sequence: CASTYPGGVGNEQFF. CDR3 sequence (DNA): TGTGCCAGCACCTACCCAGGGGGAGTTGGGAATGAGCAGTTCTTC.

J is TRBJ1-2 and V is TRBV9; 8 bases fit TRBD1. The V segment lost 4 bases and the J segment 0 bases; nucleotides outside the gene matches: 5. The CDR3 is 15 residues long. The V gene's germline CDR1 is SGDLS and CDR2 YYNGEE. In DNA form, the CDR3 reads TGTGCCAGCAGCCCCGGGACAGGCTCTAACTATGGCTACACCTTC. The encoded protein is CASSPGTGSNYGYTF.

This clone appeared once. This rearrangement joins TRBV5-4 to TRBJ2-7; 7 positions agree with TRBD1. The junction had 4 bases not matched to a gene; V was cut back by 1 base and J by 3 bases. CDR1 SGHNT and CDR2 YYREEE come from the germline V gene (reference sequence). This CDR3 is 14 amino acids long. In DNA, the CDR3 is TGTGCCAGCAGCTTGATGGGGGACAGCTACGAGCAGTACTTC. It translates to CASSLMGDSYEQYF. Looking up the rest from reference TRBV5-4 and TRBJ2-7 gives the full variable domain: ETGVTQSPTHLIKTRGQQVTLRCSSQSGHNTVSWYQQALGQGPQFIFQYYREEENGRGNFPPRFSGLQFPNYSSELNVNALELDDSALYLCASSLMGDSYEQYFGPGTRLTVT.

The chain uses TRBV5-6 and TRBJ1-1; D may be TRBD1 (5 bases). There are 14 residues in the CDR3. Germline values: CDR1 SGHDT, CDR2 YYEEEE. Trimming pared 5 bases from V and 7 bases from J, leaving 18 bases between. The CDR3: CASRMWGAGGEAFF. The CDR3 bases are TGTGCCAGCAGGATGTGGGGCGCTGGGGGTGAAGCTTTCTTT.

In DNA, the CDR3 is TGCGCCAGCAGCCTGGCAGGGACAGGGAATGAAAAACTGTTTTTT. Its translation is CASSLAGTGNEKLFF. The rearrangement links TRBV5-1 to TRBJ1-4, with 9 bases lining up with TRBD1. Unmatched junction bases numbered 6, after V lost 4 bases and J lost 5 bases. From germline, CDR1 is SGHRS and CDR2 YFSETQ. CDR3 length equals 15 residues. Drawing the rest from reference TRBV5-1 and TRBJ1-4, the complete variable domain is KAGVTQTPRYLIKTRGQQVTLSCSPISGHRSVSWYQQTPGQGLQFLFEYFSETQRNKGNFPGRFSGRQFSNSRSEMNVSTLELGDSALYLCASSLAGTGNEKLFFGSGTQLSVL.

V and J are TRBV10-2 and TRBJ1-2; D is unresolved. The CDR3 sequence is 11 residues long. In germline, CDR1 is WSHSY, CDR2 SAAADI. The V and J ends lost 8 bases and 7 bases respectively, with 11 bases between them. The CDR3 region is CASLARLGYTF. DNA of the CDR3: TGCGCCAGCTTAGCTCGACTTGGCTACACCTTC.

The chain employs TRBV7-9 and TRBJ1-2, with D possibly being TRBD1 (5 bases). Germline V gene sequence: CDR1 SEHNR, CDR2 FQNEAQ (reference sequence). Trimming pared 7 bases from V and 3 bases from J, leaving 12 bases between. CDR3 length: 13 residues. CDR3 region: CASKGETYYGYTF. Here the CDR3 DNA reads TGTGCCAGCAAAGGGGAAACATACTATGGCTACACCTTC.

This chain joins TRBV27 and TRBJ1-2; 10 positions match TRBD1. V was clipped by 5 bases and J by 4 bases; unmatched bases: 19. Germline loops: CDR1 MNHEY, CDR2 SMNVEV (reference sequence). The CDR3 consists of 19 residues. CDR3 in DNA: TGTGCCAGCAGTCCTTCTCATATCCTGACAGGGGGCGTTCTCTATGGCTACACCTTC. This translates into CASSPSHILTGGVLYGYTF.

The chain carries TRBV7-2 and TRBJ2-1; D gene ambiguous. The CDR3 totals 11 residues. Looked up from germline, CDR1 is SGHTA and CDR2 is FQGNSA. V was trimmed by 5 bases and J by 10 bases, leaving 9 bases between them. CDR3 in DNA: TGTGCCAGCAGCCTCAGGTCGGAGCAGTTCTTC. It codes for CASSLRSEQFF.

The chain combines TRBV7-7 with TRBJ2-6, with D hard to call. The length of the CDR3 is 13 residues. Germline V gene lookup returns CDR1 SSHAT and CDR2 FNYEAQ (reference sequence). The CDR3 DNA sequence: TGTGCTGTCGGGTTCTCTGGGGCCAACGTCCTGACTTTC. Encoded protein: CAVGFSGANVLTF.

The chain employs TRBV7-8 and TRBJ1-1; D call uncertain. V was pared by 5 bases and J by 1 base, with 14 bases between. The CDR3 totals 15 residues. The germline CDR1 and CDR2 sequences are SGHVS and FQNEAQ. The DNA of the CDR3 is TGTGCCAGCAGCAACGGGGAAGTGACGAACACTGAAGCTTTCTTT. Amino acids: CASSNGEVTNTEAFF.

The chain employs TRBV6-5 and TRBJ1-5, with unresolved D. Germline V CDR1 and CDR2: MNHEY, SVGAGI. V lost 0 bases to trimming and J lost 4 bases, with 10 bases between them. This CDR3 contains 15 residues. CDR3 protein: CASSYSNNRNQPQHF. For the CDR3, the DNA is TGTGCCAGCAGTTACTCGAATAACAGAAATCAGCCCCAGCATTTT.

This chain connects TRBV9 to TRBJ2-7; the match to TRBD1 covers 7 bases. CDR1 and CDR2 (germline): SGDLS, YYNGEE. The CDR3 is 15 amino acids. J gave up 5 bases and V 2 bases, and 10 bases lay outside the gene matches. CDR3 DNA sequence: TGTGCCAGCAGCGTCGGAGACAGGGTAGGACACGAGCAGTACTTC. Protein sequence: CASSVGDRVGHEQYF.

V gene TRBV4-2 combines with J gene TRBJ2-3; possibly TRBD2 for D (6 bases). Germline V lookup: CDR1 LGHNA, CDR2 YNFKEQ. V dropped 4 bases and J dropped 2 bases, with 13 bases sitting between them. The CDR3 runs to 15 residues. The DNA of the CDR3 is TGTGCCAGCAGCCGGCGGGGAGCGGACACAGATACGCAGTATTTT. This encodes CASSRRGADTDTQYF.

In the case of this clone: One junction end does not reproduce the germline sequence, and a read error may be involved. V gene TRBV4-1 combines with J gene TRBJ1-1; weak D call: TRBD1 (5 bases). In germline, CDR1 is MGHRA, CDR2 YSYEKL. The CDR3 has 15 amino acids. CDR3 nucleotides: TGCGCCAGCAGCCAAGTTTCTCAGGTGGACACTGAAGTTTTCTTT. As protein: CASSQVSQVDTEVFF.

The chain is built from TRBV27 and TRBJ1-4, with a possible D match to TRBD1 (6 bases). Deletions cut 6 bases from V and 5 bases from J, with 19 bases between. CDR1 and CDR2 (germline): MNHEY, SMNVEV (reference sequence). CDR3 length: 16 amino acids. The CDR3 protein is CASRRGGAGLNEKLFF. The CDR3 region has the DNA TGTGCCAGCAGGCGGGGGGGGGCAGGCCTGAATGAAAAACTGTTTTTT.